Listed below are T cell receptor beta chains from one sample, sequenced in a study of OX40 agonist ivuxolimab in advanced cancers. Clones were sequenced by immunoSEQ multiplex PCR, and TCRdb holds only the in-frame ones, with some missing. The data hold more than 75,000 clones, with approximately 80% observed a single time. The material sequenced was CD4+ or CD8+ T cells sorted from blood, taken in a trial of the OX40 agonist ivuxolimab. Receptors were obtained from an adult with an advanced solid tumor such as melanoma, head and neck, liver or kidney cancer. Each CDR3 is given with its conserved first and last residue. Fields, in order: J gene, V gene, D gene, clone size, CDR3 DNA, CDR3 protein. The D gene is left open where the match is weak. Not all rows give a size; the values are once, few, many and, for expanded clones, a class.

TRBJ1-3 TRBV9 TRBD1 . TGTGCCAGCAGCTCTGGACAGGGCTCTGGAAACACCATATATTTT CASSSGQGSGNTIYF
TRBJ1-1 TRBV4-3 . . TGCGCCAGCAGCCAAGATCCCCCGAGCACTGAAGCTTTCTTT CASSQDPPSTEAFF
TRBJ1-2 TRBV28 TRBD1 . TGTGCCAGCACCTCTTTACAGGGGCAACCTCGAGTAGGCTACACCTTC CASTSLQGQPRVGYTF
TRBJ2-3 TRBV11-2 TRBD2 . TGTGCCAGCAGATCTACGGGGGGGATCACAGATACGCAGTATTTT CASRSTGGITDTQYF
TRBJ1-2 TRBV5-6 TRBD1 . TGTGCCAGCAGCCTTTGGGACAGAACTATGTTGGGCTACACCTTC CASSLWDRTMLGYTF
TRBJ1-4 TRBV19 . . TGTGCCAGTAGTTGGACAGATCCTGAAAAACTGTTTTTT CASSWTDPEKLFF
TRBJ1-1 TRBV6-5 . . TGTGCCAGCAGTTACGGATCGGGCGGTTTCGGCACTGAAGCTTTCTTT CASSYGSGGFGTEAFF
TRBJ1-1 TRBV7-2 . . TGTGCCAGCTCCCGCGGGGGGTCTCTGAACACTGAAGCTTTCTTT CASSRGGSLNTEAFF
TRBJ2-5 TRBV5-1 TRBD2 . TGCGCCAGCAGCTTGGCCGGAGGGATAAGGTCGGAGCGGGGGGCCCCCTCCGAGAGGGAGACCCAGTACTTC CASSLAGGIRSERGAPSERETQYF
TRBJ1-4 TRBV27 TRBD1 . TGTGCCAGCAGTTCGCGACAGGGGGCTGCTGAAAAACTGTTTTTT CASSSRQGAAEKLFF
TRBJ2-3 TRBV7-2 . . TGTGCCAGCAGCCCCCAAGGTAATTCGGCAGATACGCAGTATTTT CASSPQGNSADTQYF
TRBJ1-2 TRBV5-1 . few TGCGCCAGCAGCTTGGGGCAGGGTTTTGGCTACACCTTC CASSLGQGFGYTF
TRBJ1-1 TRBV7-9 . few TGTGCCAGCAGCTGGGACAACATCAACACTGAAGCTTTCTTT CASSWDNINTEAFF